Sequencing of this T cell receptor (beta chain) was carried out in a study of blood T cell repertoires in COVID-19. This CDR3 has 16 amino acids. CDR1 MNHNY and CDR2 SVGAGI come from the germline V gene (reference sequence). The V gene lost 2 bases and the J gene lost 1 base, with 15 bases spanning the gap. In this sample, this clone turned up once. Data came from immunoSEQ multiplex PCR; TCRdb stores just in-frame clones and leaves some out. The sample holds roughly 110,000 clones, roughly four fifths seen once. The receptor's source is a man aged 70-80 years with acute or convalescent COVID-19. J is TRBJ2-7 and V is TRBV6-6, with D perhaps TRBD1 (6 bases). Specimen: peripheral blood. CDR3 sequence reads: CASSYDNRVRSYEQYF. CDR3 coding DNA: TGTGCCAGCAGTTACGACAACAGGGTACGATCCTACGAGCAGTACTTC.